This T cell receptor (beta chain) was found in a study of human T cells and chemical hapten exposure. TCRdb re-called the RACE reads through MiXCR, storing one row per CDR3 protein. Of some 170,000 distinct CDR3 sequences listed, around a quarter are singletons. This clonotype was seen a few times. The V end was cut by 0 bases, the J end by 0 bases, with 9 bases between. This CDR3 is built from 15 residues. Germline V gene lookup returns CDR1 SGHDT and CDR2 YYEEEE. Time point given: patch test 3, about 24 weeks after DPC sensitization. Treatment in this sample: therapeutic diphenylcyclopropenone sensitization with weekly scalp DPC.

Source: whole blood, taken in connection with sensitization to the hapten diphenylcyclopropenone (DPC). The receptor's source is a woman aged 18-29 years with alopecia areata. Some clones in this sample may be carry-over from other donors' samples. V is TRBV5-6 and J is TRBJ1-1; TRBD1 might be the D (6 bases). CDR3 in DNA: TGTGCCAGCAGCTTGGGGGGACATCTGAACACTGAAGCTTTCTTT. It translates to CASSLGGHLNTEAFF.